One and the same sample provided the 32 T cell receptor beta chains below, sequenced in a study of T cell changes during pregnancy in multiple sclerosis. TCRdb's table, derived via immunoSEQ multiplex PCR, lists solely in-frame clones and lacks some. Among around 40,000 clones listed, roughly 89% were seen once. This specimen was CD4+ T cells from peripheral blood mononuclear cells, taken in the first trimester of pregnancy. These receptors were taken from a female donor with multiple sclerosis, enrolled in a pregnancy study.

This clone was counted a few times. This chain joins TRBV6-5 and TRBJ1-2, with a possible D match to TRBD1 (5 bases). The CDR3 is made up of 15 amino acids. Per the germline V gene, CDR1 is MNHEY and CDR2 is SVGAGI. Trimming removed 3 bases at V and 8 bases at J, with 19 bases between. The CDR3 protein is CASSYFRDLGRGYTF. The DNA for the CDR3 is TGTGCCAGCAGTTATTTCCGGGACTTAGGTCGCGGCTACACCTTC.

This chain connects TRBV28 to TRBJ2-7; unclear D gene. Per the germline V gene, CDR1 is MDHEN and CDR2 is SYDVKM. With 2 bases removed from V and 2 bases from J, the gap between germline ends came to 13 bases. The CDR3 contains 15 residues. The CDR3 nucleotides read TGTGCCAGCAGTTTAAGACTCCTCAGCGCCTACGAGCAGTACTTC. It codes for CASSLRLLSAYEQYF. Drawing the rest from reference TRBV28 and TRBJ2-7, the complete variable domain is DVKVTQSSRYLVKRTGEKVFLECVQDMDHENMFWYRQDPGLGLRLIYFSYDVKMKEKGDIPEGYSVSREKKERFSLILESASTNQTSMYLCASSLRLLSAYEQYFGPGTRLTVT.

This sequence joins TRBV7-9 and TRBJ2-1, with a tentative D call TRBD2 (5 bases). V was trimmed by 4 bases and J by 8 bases, leaving 6 bases between them. The germline V gene has CDR1 SEHNR and CDR2 FQNEAQ (reference sequence). The CDR3 has 11 amino acids. The CDR3 sequence is CASSSDYEQFF. The CDR3 DNA reads as TGTGCCAGCAGCTCGGACTATGAGCAGTTCTTC.

The chain carries TRBV7-9 and TRBJ1-1; 9 nucleotides agree with TRBD1. Trimming cost V 3 bases and J 8 bases; bases outside gene matches: 7. The CDR3 covers 14 residues. The germline gives CDR1 SEHNR, CDR2 FQNEAQ (reference sequence). The CDR3: CASSFRDRGGEAFF. The CDR3 bases are TGTGCCAGCAGCTTTAGAGACAGGGGGGGAGAAGCTTTCTTT.

The chain couples TRBV27 to TRBJ2-7; possibly TRBD1 for D (5 bases). The CDR3 spans 14 residues. Germline assignment: CDR1 MNHEY and CDR2 SMNVEV (reference sequence). V was pared by 3 bases and J by 0 bases, with 9 bases between. The CDR3 protein is CASSLAGSSYEQYF. The CDR3 DNA follows: TGTGCCAGCAGTTTGGCAGGGTCCTCCTACGAGCAGTACTTC.

The chain couples TRBV5-6 to TRBJ2-5; 13 nucleotides align to TRBD2. Germline CDR1 SGHDT, CDR2 YYEEEE. The CDR3 loop spans 16 amino acids. Unmatched junction bases numbered 8, after V lost 4 bases and J lost 5 bases. CDR3 residues: CASSRRLAGGAETQYF. The CDR3 bases are TGTGCCAGCAGCAGGAGACTAGCGGGAGGTGCCGAGACCCAGTACTTC.

The chain employs TRBV4-1 and TRBJ2-4, with TRBD1 matching over 7 bases. The CDR3 is 14 amino acids. V lost 4 bases and J lost 5; bases outside the gene matches: 5. CDR1 is MGHRA, CDR2 YSYEKL, per germline. The CDR3: CASSLGQTQNIQYF. CDR3 nucleotide sequence: TGCGCCAGCAGCCTGGGACAGACCCAAAACATTCAGTACTTC.

Only one count was recorded for this clone. The J gene is TRBJ2-3, the V gene TRBV5-1; TRBD2 might be the D (6 bases). This CDR3 has 17 amino acids. From germline, CDR1 is SGHRS and CDR2 YFSETQ. Trimming removed 6 bases at V and 4 bases at J, with 24 bases between. CDR3 protein: CASNLLAGRDLADTQYF. In DNA, the CDR3 is TGCGCCAGCAACCTTCTGGCGGGGCGGGACTTAGCAGATACGCAGTATTTT.

This clone was recorded only once. This chain connects TRBV2 to TRBJ1-5; D is possibly TRBD1 (5 bases). The CDR3 runs 15 residues. The V end lost 1 base, the J end lost 0 bases, and 7 bases lay between the germline ends. The germline V gene has CDR1 SNHLY and CDR2 FYNNEI. Here the CDR3 reads CASSEGQYSNQPQHF. CDR3 coding DNA: TGTGCCAGCAGTGAAGGACAGTATAGCAATCAGCCCCAGCATTTT. The full variable domain, in which reference TRBV2 and TRBJ1-5 provide the parts outside the CDR3, is EPEVTQTPSHQVTQMGQEVILRCVPISNHLYFYWYRQILGQKVEFLVSFYNNEISEKSEIFDDQFSVERPDGSNFTLKIRSTKLEDSAMYFCASSEGQYSNQPQHFGDGTRLSIL.

J is TRBJ1-1 and V is TRBV4-3; no definite D call. Germline CDR1 reads LGHNA; CDR2 reads YSLEER. The germline V and J ends were trimmed by 2 bases and 5 bases, with 9 bases remaining between them. The CDR3 totals 13 residues. CDR3 residues: CASSQSSLTEAFF. Here the CDR3 DNA reads TGCGCCAGCAGCCAATCCTCTTTAACTGAAGCTTTCTTT.

This clone was recorded only once. The CDR3 DNA is TGTGCCAGCAGGCTCCAAGGGGGCAGTTCCTACGAGCAGTACTTC. Translating gives CASRLQGGSSYEQYF. The chain joins TRBV7-9 to TRBJ2-7; 7 nucleotides align to TRBD1. In germline, CDR1 is SEHNR, CDR2 FQNEAQ (reference sequence). Trimming cost V 6 bases and J 1 base; bases outside gene matches: 9. The CDR3 loop spans 15 amino acids.

V is TRBV11-2 and J is TRBJ2-3; no reliable D call. Trimming removed 3 bases at V and 7 bases at J, with 11 bases between. The CDR3 is made up of 13 amino acids. The germline V gene has CDR1 SGHAT and CDR2 FQNNGV. The CDR3 DNA follows: TGTGCCAGCAGCTTTGATCCTGGCAATACGCAGTATTTT. Its protein is CASSFDPGNTQYF.

The sample holds a few counts of this clone. The chain has TRBV28 and TRBJ1-3; D is unclear. Germline CDR1 and CDR2: MDHEN and SYDVKM. This CDR3 spans 12 amino acids. V was cut by 2 bases and J by 11 bases, with 10 bases left in between. CDR3 nucleotide sequence: TGTGCCAGCAGTTTAATTCGTCAGGCCATATATTTT. Protein: CASSLIRQAIYF.

The chain employs TRBV5-1 and TRBJ2-1; TRBD2 matches at 8 bases. Losses at the gene ends were 4 bases for V and 7 bases for J; bases not matched to a gene: 13. CDR1 and CDR2 from the germline V gene are SGHRS and YFSETQ. The length of the CDR3 is 16 residues. CDR3 in DNA: TGCGCCAGCAGCACAGGACTAGCCCCAGAGGTAAATGAGCAGTTCTTC. Its protein is CASSTGLAPEVNEQFF.

The chain combines TRBV12-5 with TRBJ2-4, with 7 bases that match TRBD1. The germline CDR1 and CDR2 sequences are LGHNT and FRNRAP. With 1 base clipped from V and 6 bases from J, the junction kept 3 bases outside the gene matches. The CDR3 loop spans 14 amino acids. The CDR3 loop is CASGLGPGGNIQYF. The CDR3 bases are TGTGCTAGTGGTTTGGGCCCAGGGGGAAACATTCAGTACTTC.

This clone came up once. V is TRBV27 and J is TRBJ2-1, with 8 bases fitting TRBD1. Germline loops: CDR1 MNHEY, CDR2 SMNVEV (reference sequence). The trim removed 7 bases at V and 7 bases at J, leaving 9 bases unmatched. The CDR3 has 14 residues. The CDR3 here is CASMMTGESNEQFF. In DNA form, the CDR3 reads TGTGCCAGCATGATGACAGGGGAGAGTAATGAGCAGTTCTTC.

V is TRBV27 and J is TRBJ1-2; the match to TRBD1 covers 7 bases. The CDR3 is 13 amino acids. Germline CDR1 is MNHEY and CDR2 is SMNVEV (reference sequence). With V trimmed by 6 bases and J by 6 bases, 7 bases remained unmatched. DNA of the CDR3: TGTGCCAGCAGCCGTACAGGGGTTGATGGCTACACCTTC. Its protein product is CASSRTGVDGYTF.

This rearrangement joins TRBV2 to TRBJ2-5, with a tentative D call TRBD2 (5 bases). V lost 7 bases and J 5 bases, leaving 14 bases between the germline ends. The CDR3 runs to 13 residues. Per germline, CDR1 SNHLY and CDR2 FYNNEI. The CDR3 here is CASKSSLSETQYF. In DNA form, the CDR3 reads TGTGCCAGCAAGTCTAGCCTAAGTGAGACCCAGTACTTC.

The rearrangement joins TRBV4-1 to TRBJ1-4, with a possible D match to TRBD1 (5 bases). CDR3 length: 17 amino acids. Trimming pared 5 bases from V and 0 bases from J, leaving 16 bases between. The germline CDR1 and CDR2 sequences are MGHRA and YSYEKL. The CDR3: CASSASGGTATNEKLFF. In nucleotides, the CDR3 is TGCGCCAGCAGCGCCTCCGGCGGGACTGCAACTAATGAAAAACTGTTTTTT.

The CDR3 coding sequence is TGTGCCAGCAGTGCGGGACCCACCTACGAGCAGTACTTC. Translation gives CASSAGPTYEQYF. The chain links TRBV27 to TRBJ2-7; weak D call: TRBD2 (6 bases). Germline V gene sequence: CDR1 MNHEY, CDR2 SMNVEV (reference sequence). The CDR3 length is 13 residues. Trimming removed 5 bases from V and 2 bases from J, with 10 bases in between.

V is TRBV9 and J is TRBJ2-3, with D perhaps matching TRBD1 (7 bases). CDR1 is SGDLS and CDR2 is YYNGEE in the germline V gene. The CDR3 is 15 amino acids. Trimming removed 2 bases from V and 5 bases from J, with 15 bases in between. CDR3 sequence reads: CASSVTGDLGDTQYF. CDR3 DNA sequence: TGTGCCAGCAGCGTCACAGGGGACTTGGGAGATACGCAGTATTTT.

This chain links TRBV5-1 with TRBJ2-7, with 9 bases fitting TRBD1. The germline gives CDR1 SGHRS, CDR2 YFSETQ. J was trimmed by 3 bases and V by 3 bases; bases with no gene match: 10. The CDR3 runs 16 residues. Here the CDR3 DNA reads TGCGCCAGCAGCTCGGTGGAACAGACAGGGGGCTACGAGCAGTACTTC. Translating it yields CASSSVEQTGGYEQYF.

The chain has TRBV25-1 and TRBJ2-7; the match to TRBD1 covers 10 bases. Germline V gene lookup returns CDR1 MGHDK and CDR2 SYGVNS. The J segment lost 3 bases and the V segment lost 4 bases, leaving 0 bases of the junction unmatched. The CDR3 has 13 amino acids. The CDR3 nucleotides read TGTGCCAGCAGTGGGACAGGGGGCTACGAGCAGTACTTC. This encodes CASSGTGGYEQYF.

V gene TRBV19 combines with J gene TRBJ1-5, with 8 bases identical to TRBD1. The CDR3 sequence is 18 residues long. V gave up 3 bases and J gave up 2 bases; unmatched junction bases: 12. Germline loops: CDR1 LNHDA, CDR2 SQIVND (reference sequence). The CDR3 DNA is TGTGCCAGTAGTATCCCCCCGCAGGGGGCTCTAGGCAATCAGCCCCAGCATTTT. Its translation is CASSIPPQGALGNQPQHF.

This sequence joins TRBV1 and TRBJ2-1; the table's D call TRBD1 went unverified against the DNA. TRBV1 is a documented pseudogene. The CDR3 extends over 17 amino acids. CDR3 loop: CTSSHILRDSSYNEQFF. For the CDR3, the DNA is TGCACCAGCAGCCACATCCTTCGGGACAGCTCCTACAATGAGCAGTTCTTC.

The J gene is TRBJ2-1, the V gene TRBV5-4; TRBD2 matches at 9 bases. The germline V gene encodes CDR1 SGHNT and CDR2 YYREEE (reference sequence). The CDR3 is made up of 15 amino acids. The V gene end was trimmed by 2 bases and the J gene end by 3 bases; junction bases not matched to a gene: 3. The CDR3 reads CASSFSGSGYNEQFF. The CDR3 coding sequence is TGTGCCAGCAGCTTTAGCGGGAGTGGCTACAATGAGCAGTTCTTC.

This rearrangement joins TRBV4-2 to TRBJ2-1; no firm D call. The CDR3 sequence is 14 residues long. The V end lost 5 bases, the J end lost 3 bases, and 11 bases lay between the germline ends. Looked up from germline, CDR1 is LGHNA and CDR2 is YNFKEQ. This CDR3 reads CASSIPAVYNEQFF. CDR3 nucleotides: TGTGCCAGCAGCATACCCGCGGTCTACAATGAGCAGTTCTTC.

The chain recombines TRBV27 with TRBJ1-1; D may be TRBD1 (6 bases). The CDR3 covers 14 residues. V shed 2 bases and J shed 1 base, with 8 bases lying between them. From germline, CDR1 is MNHEY and CDR2 SMNVEV (reference sequence). The CDR3: CASSLEQGNTEAFF. The DNA of the CDR3 is TGTGCCAGCAGTTTAGAACAGGGGAACACTGAAGCTTTCTTT.

V gene TRBV10-2 combines with J gene TRBJ1-5; D gene uncertain. Germline V CDR1 and CDR2: WSHSY, SAAADI. CDR3 length: 14 amino acids. Trimming removed 4 bases at V and 0 bases at J, with 7 bases between. This CDR3 is CASSASDSNQPQHF. DNA of the CDR3: TGCGCCAGCAGTGCCAGCGATAGCAATCAGCCCCAGCATTTT.

The V and J genes are TRBV5-5 and TRBJ2-1; TRBD2 matches 7 bases. Germline V gene data show CDR1 as SGHKS and CDR2 as YYEKEE (reference sequence). V lost 2 bases to trimming and J lost 0 bases; unmatched junction nucleotides: 2. The CDR3 consists of 15 residues. The DNA of the CDR3 is TGTGCCAGCAGCTTAATAGCGGGCTCCTACAATGAGCAGTTCTTC. Translation: CASSLIAGSYNEQFF.

This clone came up a few times. This chain joins TRBV29-1 and TRBJ1-2, with D possibly TRBD1 on 6 matching bases. Germline V CDR1 and CDR2: SQVTM, ANQGSEA. The V end lost 2 bases, the J end lost 3 bases, and 10 bases lay between the germline ends. The CDR3 length is 13 residues. CDR3 loop: CSVESGQHYGYTF. The CDR3 DNA reads as TGCAGCGTTGAATCAGGACAGCACTATGGCTACACCTTC. Variable domain in full (rest from reference TRBV29-1 and TRBJ1-2): SAVISQKPSRDICQRGTSLTIQCQVDSQVTMMFWYRQQPGQSLTLIATANQGSEATYESGFVIDKFPISRPNLTFSTLTVSNMSPEDSSIYLCSVESGQHYGYTFGSGTRLTVV.

V and J are TRBV5-6 and TRBJ2-1; D uncertain. The CDR3 consists of 12 residues. V was pared by 2 bases and J by 5 bases, with 5 bases between. Germline assignment: CDR1 SGHDT and CDR2 YYEEEE. CDR3 nucleotide sequence: TGTGCCAGCAGCTTAACGGACAATGAGCAGTTCTTC. This sequence encodes CASSLTDNEQFF.